This T cell receptor beta chain derives from a study of T cell changes during pregnancy in multiple sclerosis. With respect to this clone: In the same sample, other DNA sequences code for this CDR3.

This table comes from immunoSEQ multiplex PCR, and its TCRdb copy is limited to in-frame clones, with some not included. The sample has roughly 110,000 clones, roughly 90% seen once. The material sequenced was peripheral blood, taken in the third trimester of pregnancy. This receptor was identified in a female donor in good health, enrolled as a control in a pregnancy study.

In DNA, the CDR3 is TGCGCCAGCAGCTTGAGGCAGGGGGCCACTGAAGCTTTCTTT. Its protein product is CASSLRQGATEAFF. The chain links TRBV5-1 to TRBJ1-1; TRBD1 agrees at 8 bases. Germline V gene lookup returns CDR1 SGHRS and CDR2 YFSETQ. The CDR3 spans 14 residues. J lost 4 bases, V lost 1 base, and 3 bases had no gene match.